The 18 T cell receptor beta chains listed next were all sequenced from one sample in a study of tumour-infiltrating T cells in Burkitt lymphoma. Method: immunoSEQ multiplex PCR; TCRdb's copy keeps in-frame clones and lacks some. The repertoire holds about 15,000 clones, with roughly 77% as singletons. The material sequenced was tumor tissue. The receptors come from a human donor with diffuse large B-cell lymphoma.

The V and J genes are TRBV7-8 and TRBJ2-7; tentatively, D is TRBD1 (5 bases). The CDR3 is 12 residues long. Trimming took 2 bases from V and 12 from J, leaving 14 bases between them. Germline V gene lookup returns CDR1 SGHVS and CDR2 FQNEAQ. CDR3 DNA: TGTGCCAGCAGCTTATTGGGGCCTCCCTCGTACGTC. This codes for CASSLLGPPSYV.

V gene TRBV28 combines with J gene TRBJ1-2; D might be TRBD1 (5 bases). The CDR3 is 17 residues long. Looked up from germline, CDR1 is MDHEN and CDR2 is SYDVKM. The V end was cut by 1 base, the J end by 4 bases, with 19 bases between. The CDR3 coding sequence is TGTGCCAGCAGTTTATCTTCTCGGACACACTCTTCCTATGGCTACACCTTC. Translating it yields CASSLSSRTHSSYGYTF.

The J gene is TRBJ2-1, the V gene TRBV4-1, with D maybe TRBD2 (6 bases). CDR1 and CDR2 from the germline V gene are MGHRA and YSYEKL. CDR3 size: 16 residues. V lost 0 bases and J lost 2, with 11 bases in between. In nucleotides, the CDR3 is TGCGCCAGCAGCCAAGAAACTAGCTGGACCTACAATGAGCAGTTCTTC. Protein sequence: CASSQETSWTYNEQFF.

The chain's CDR3 is CASSRSGGMNTEAFF. CDR3 coding DNA: TGTGCCAGCAGCCGTTCAGGGGGCATGAACACTGAAGCTTTCTTT. This rearrangement joins TRBV14 to TRBJ1-1; 8 positions match TRBD1. This CDR3 is 15 amino acids long. CDR1 SGHDN and CDR2 FVKESK come from the germline V gene. V gave up 4 bases and J gave up 0 bases; unmatched junction bases: 4.

V gene TRBV28 combines with J gene TRBJ2-5, with D unresolved. The CDR3 consists of 14 residues. CDR1 and CDR2 from the germline V gene are MDHEN and SYDVKM. Deletions cut 5 bases from V and 2 bases from J, with 12 bases between. The CDR3 DNA follows: TGTGCCAGCAGTCGACGCACTCGACAAGAGACCCAGTACTTC. This gives the protein CASSRRTRQETQYF.

This rearrangement joins TRBV6-1 to TRBJ1-2; D remains unclear. Germline-derived CDR1 and CDR2 are MNHNS and SASEGT. The CDR3 length is 14 residues. Trimming removed 0 bases at V and 8 bases at J, with 13 bases between. The CDR3 loop is CASSEASENFGYTF. Written as DNA, the CDR3 is TGTGCCAGCAGTGAAGCCTCGGAGAACTTCGGCTACACCTTC.

The V and J genes are TRBV9 and TRBJ1-1, with no clear D. This CDR3 contains 13 residues. The germline V gene encodes CDR1 SGDLS and CDR2 YYNGEE. Trimming cost V 4 bases and J 4 bases, with 11 bases left between them. The CDR3 sequence is CASSIGGSTEAFF. DNA of the CDR3: TGTGCCAGCAGCATAGGAGGTTCCACTGAAGCTTTCTTT.

This sequence joins TRBV4-1 and TRBJ2-7; the D gene is possibly TRBD2 (5 bases). This CDR3 is 15 amino acids long. The germline gives CDR1 MGHRA, CDR2 YSYEKL. V was trimmed by 1 base and J by 3 bases, leaving 13 bases between them. CDR3 in amino acids: CASSQVLSAGYEQYV. In DNA form, the CDR3 reads TGCGCCAGCAGCCAAGTGCTAAGCGCGGGCTACGAGCAGTACGTC.

This rearrangement joins TRBV12-5 to TRBJ2-1; D is unresolved. This CDR3 has 17 amino acids. Germline CDR1 is LGHNT and CDR2 is FRNRAP. The ends were cut back, 0 bases at V and 7 bases at J, with 19 bases in the middle. Here the CDR3 reads CASGLVQGSIWPNEQFF. The DNA for the CDR3 is TGTGCTAGTGGTTTGGTACAAGGCAGCATCTGGCCGAATGAGCAGTTCTTC.

The chain couples TRBV19 to TRBJ1-4, with 7 nucleotides matching TRBD1. CDR1 is LNHDA and CDR2 is SQIVND in the germline V gene (reference sequence). The CDR3 totals 11 residues. V lost 6 bases to trimming and J lost 14 bases; unmatched junction nucleotides: 6. CDR3 sequence: CASSRTGGLFF. The CDR3 DNA reads TGTGCCAGTAGCAGGACAGGCGGTCTGTTTTTT.

V and J are TRBV11-2 and TRBJ2-1; no definite D call. Germline CDR1 and CDR2: SGHAT and FQNNGV. CDR3 length equals 16 residues. Deletions cut 6 bases from V and 3 bases from J, with 18 bases between. The CDR3: CASRTFQVMDYNEQFF. The CDR3 DNA reads as TGTGCCAGCAGGACCTTTCAGGTCATGGACTACAATGAGCAGTTCTTC.

The chain has TRBV18 and TRBJ1-2; TRBD1 aligns across 7 bases. The germline V gene encodes CDR1 KGHSH and CDR2 LQKENI. V dropped 3 bases and J dropped 6; count of bases not matched to a gene: 10. The length of the CDR3 is 15 residues. CDR3 nucleotide sequence: TGTGCCAGCTCACCGACAGGGAAGGGGGGGAATGGCTACACCTTC. The encoded protein is CASSPTGKGGNGYTF.

The V gene is TRBV5-6, the J gene TRBJ2-1; 8 nucleotides agree with TRBD2. The CDR3 is made up of 15 amino acids. After removal of 0 bases from V and 7 bases from J, the junction contained 6 bases not matched to a gene. Germline V gives CDR1 SGHDT, CDR2 YYEEEE. Written as DNA, the CDR3 is TGTGCCAGCAGCTTGGACGCGGGAGGAAGGAATGAGCAGTTCTTC. Amino acid sequence: CASSLDAGGRNEQFF. Supplemented by reference TRBV5-6 and TRBJ2-1, the full variable domain reads DAGVTQSPTHLIKTRGQQVTLRCSPKSGHDTVSWYQQALGQGPQFIFQYYEEEERQRGNFPDRFSGHQFPNYSSELNVNALLLGDSALYLCASSLDAGGRNEQFFGPGTRLTVL.

The chain links TRBV6-1 to TRBJ2-3, with TRBD1 matching over 9 bases. Germline V gene sequence: CDR1 MNHNS, CDR2 SASEGT. V was pared by 8 bases and J by 3 bases, with 3 bases of the junction left unmatched. The CDR3 sequence is 13 residues long. Written as DNA, the CDR3 is TGTGCCAGCGACAGGGGGGGTACAGATACGCAGTATTTT. Protein product: CASDRGGTDTQYF.

The V gene is TRBV5-5, the J gene TRBJ1-5, with D unresolved. The ends were cut back, 4 bases at V and 3 bases at J, with 5 bases in the middle. This CDR3 region has 12 residues. Germline assignment: CDR1 SGHKS and CDR2 YYEKEE (reference sequence). This chain's CDR3 is CASSMNNQPQHF. In nucleotides, the CDR3 is TGTGCCAGCAGCATGAACAATCAGCCCCAGCATTTT.

The chain uses TRBV30 and TRBJ2-5; TRBD2 might be the D (6 bases). The germline V and J ends were trimmed by 1 base and 5 bases, with 11 bases remaining between them. Germline V gene sequence: CDR1 GTSNPN, CDR2 SVGIG (reference sequence). CDR3 size: 13 residues. As DNA, the CDR3 is TGTGCCTGGAGTGCCGGAGGGACCGAGACCCAGTACTTC. Its protein product is CAWSAGGTETQYF.

The CDR3 region has the DNA TGTGCCAGTAGTATTCGACAGGCCTCTGGAAACACCATATATTTT. It specifies CASSIRQASGNTIYF. The chain combines TRBV19 with TRBJ1-3; a weak D match, TRBD1 (6 bases). The V gene lost 3 bases and the J gene lost 0 bases, with 9 bases spanning the gap. Germline values: CDR1 LNHDA, CDR2 SQIVND (reference sequence). This CDR3 contains 15 residues.

The chain employs TRBV6-5 and TRBJ2-1; 7 nucleotides line up with TRBD1. V trimming: 5 bases; J trimming: 15 bases; junction bases outside the gene matches: 13. This CDR3 contains 13 residues. Germline V gene data show CDR1 as MNHEY and CDR2 as SVGAGI. The CDR3 region has the DNA TGTGCCAGCAGTACGCCAGGACAGGAGTGTCCGTTCTTC. Translation gives CASSTPGQECPFF.